The 20 T cell receptor beta chains below come from one sample, sequenced in a study of shared clonotypes between healthy human individuals. Naive CD8 cells comprised CD45RO-negative, CCR7-positively selected cells, excluding terminally differentiated effector memory CD45RA+ cells. The repertoire was sequenced with immunoSEQ multiplex PCR; TCRdb's copy has only in-frame clones and lacks some. This table holds around 550,000 clones, 85% to 95% found once. Sequencing used naive CD8+ T cells sorted from blood. The receptors come from a woman aged 25 to 45 in good health.

In DNA form, the CDR3 reads TGTGCCAGCAGCCCCTACCCCGGGACAGGGTTGGCCGAGCAGTACTTC. Residues: CASSPYPGTGLAEQYF. V and J are TRBV7-7 and TRBJ2-7; TRBD1 matches at 9 bases. The CDR3 covers 16 residues. Losses at the gene ends were 5 bases for V and 6 bases for J; bases not matched to a gene: 14. CDR1 SSHAT and CDR2 FNYEAQ come from the germline V gene (reference sequence). Supplemented by reference TRBV7-7 and TRBJ2-7, the full variable domain reads GAGVSQSPRYKVTKRGQDVTLRCDPISSHATLYWYQQALGQGPEFLTYFNYEAQPDKSGLPSDRFSAERPEGSISTLTIQRTEQRDSAMYRCASSPYPGTGLAEQYFGPGTRLTVT.

The rearrangement joins TRBV5-4 to TRBJ2-7; weak D call: TRBD1 (6 bases). Germline values: CDR1 SGHNT, CDR2 YYREEE (reference sequence). Trimming stripped 3 bases from V and 2 bases from J, with 9 bases between. The CDR3 extends over 13 amino acids. The DNA of the CDR3 is TGTGCCAGCAGCTCCCGGGACACCTACGAGCAGTACTTC. This translates into CASSSRDTYEQYF.

The chain joins TRBV27 to TRBJ1-1; tentatively, D is TRBD1 (5 bases). Germline CDR1 reads MNHEY; CDR2 reads SMNVEV (reference sequence). The CDR3 sequence is 14 residues long. The germline V and J ends were trimmed by 0 bases and 6 bases, with 11 bases remaining between them. The CDR3 protein is CASSLSSGISEAFF. CDR3 coding DNA: TGTGCCAGCAGTTTATCGTCAGGGATCTCTGAAGCTTTCTTT.

The CDR3 region has the DNA TGTGCCAGCAGTCGAACCGGGACAGGGGGCCACGAGCAGTACTTC. Translation gives CASSRTGTGGHEQYF. The V and J genes are TRBV27 and TRBJ2-5, with 12 nucleotides matching TRBD1. The DNA matches TRBJ2-7 better at its end, which makes the J call doubtful. Germline V gene data show CDR1 as MNHEY and CDR2 as SMNVEV (reference sequence). This CDR3 has 15 amino acids.

As DNA, the CDR3 is TGTGCCAGCATCGGGTCGGGACTAGCGGAATACAATGAGCAGTTCTTC. It is translated as CASIGSGLAEYNEQFF. This chain joins TRBV2 and TRBJ2-1; 11 nucleotides agree with TRBD2. The ends lost 7 bases at V and 4 bases at J; junction bases unmatched: 9. Germline CDR1 reads SNHLY; CDR2 reads FYNNEI. This CDR3 comprises 16 residues. Full variable domain (outside the CDR3, taken from reference TRBV2 and TRBJ2-1): EPEVTQTPSHQVTQMGQEVILRCVPISNHLYFYWYRQILGQKVEFLVSFYNNEISEKSEIFDDQFSVERPDGSNFTLKIRSTKLEDSAMYFCASIGSGLAEYNEQFFGPGTRLTVL.

This chain joins TRBV7-8 and TRBJ2-7, with 7 bases lining up with TRBD1. CDR1 and CDR2 (germline): SGHVS, FQNEAQ. With V trimmed by 8 bases and J by 0 bases, 7 bases remained unmatched. The CDR3 spans 14 residues. This CDR3 is CASVLDRSSYEQYF. CDR3 DNA sequence: TGTGCCAGCGTCTTGGACAGGAGCTCCTACGAGCAGTACTTC.

The chain joins TRBV14 to TRBJ2-1; TRBD2 matches 8 bases. Germline V gene sequence: CDR1 SGHDN, CDR2 FVKESK. The CDR3 spans 16 residues. With 2 bases clipped from V and 4 bases from J, the junction kept 7 bases outside the gene matches. CDR3 in DNA: TGTGCCAGCAGCCAAATCCCCCGGGAGGGTTACAATGAGCAGTTCTTC. It translates to CASSQIPREGYNEQFF.

V gene TRBV29-1 combines with J gene TRBJ2-1; 8 bases match TRBD2. This CDR3 is built from 14 residues. CDR1 is SQVTM and CDR2 is ANQGSEA in the germline V gene. J lost 1 base, V lost 6 bases, and 5 bases had no gene match. This CDR3 is CSVSGSGSYNEQFF. The DNA for the CDR3 is TGCAGCGTGAGCGGGAGCGGATCCTACAATGAGCAGTTCTTC.

The rearrangement joins TRBV19 to TRBJ2-2; D call uncertain. The V end lost 3 bases, the J end lost 1 base, and 9 bases lay between the germline ends. This CDR3 is built from 15 residues. Germline CDR1 reads LNHDA; CDR2 reads SQIVND (reference sequence). CDR3 loop: CASSILGGNTGELFF. As DNA, the CDR3 is TGTGCCAGTAGTATTCTTGGCGGGAACACCGGGGAGCTGTTTTTT.

This chain connects TRBV5-8 to TRBJ2-7, with TRBD1 matching over 7 bases. The V gene end was trimmed by 4 bases and the J gene end by 3 bases; junction bases not matched to a gene: 7. The CDR3 is 14 residues long. Germline-derived CDR1 and CDR2 are SGHTS and YDEGEE. In nucleotides, the CDR3 is TGTGCCAGCAGCAACAGGGGTAGGAGCTACGAGCAGTACTTC. This translates into CASSNRGRSYEQYF. Complete variable domain (other parts from reference TRBV5-8 and TRBJ2-7): EAGVTQSPTHLIKTRGQQATLRCSPISGHTSVYWYQQALGLGLQFLLWYDEGEERNRGNFPPRFSGRQFPNYSSELNVNALELEDSALYLCASSNRGRSYEQYFGPGTRLTVT.

Comment on this clone: Other DNA sequences in this sample translate to the same CDR3. J is TRBJ2-5 and V is TRBV20-1; D is ambiguous. The tail of the sequence fits TRBJ2-7 better, so the J call may be wrong. This CDR3 is 11 amino acids long. In germline, CDR1 is DFQATT, CDR2 SNEGSKA (reference sequence). The CDR3, as DNA: TGCAGTGCTAGGGCCGTATACGAGCAGTACTTC. Protein product: CSARAVYEQYF.

J is TRBJ2-1 and V is TRBV10-3; D is possibly TRBD2 (6 bases). Trimming took off 8 bases at V and 8 bases at J, with 13 bases between the two ends. This CDR3 region has 12 residues. Germline V gene lookup returns CDR1 ENHRY and CDR2 SYGVKD. CDR3: CAIGGTSDEQFF. The CDR3 coding sequence is TGTGCCATCGGGGGGACCTCCGATGAGCAGTTCTTC.

In this sample, this clone turned up a few times. The chain combines TRBV28 with TRBJ2-1, with 13 bases aligning to TRBD2. With 5 bases clipped from V and 6 bases from J, the junction kept 13 bases outside the gene matches. There are 18 residues in the CDR3. CDR1 and CDR2 from the germline V gene are MDHEN and SYDVKM. The CDR3 spells CASSQTWGTSGRVNEQFF. The CDR3 DNA follows: TGTGCCAGCAGTCAGACTTGGGGCACTAGCGGGAGGGTCAATGAGCAGTTCTTC.

The chain joins TRBV28 to TRBJ1-2; D remains ambiguous. The germline V gene encodes CDR1 MDHEN and CDR2 SYDVKM. The V and J ends lost 6 bases and 6 bases respectively, with 17 bases between them. The CDR3 spans 14 residues. The CDR3 nucleotides read TGTGCCAGCAGGACGGGGTATAGTAGGGATGGCTACACCTTC. Translation gives CASRTGYSRDGYTF.

This chain links TRBV10-3 with TRBJ1-2; D possibly corresponds to TRBD1 (6 bases). The CDR3 runs to 17 residues. Trimming pared 0 bases from V and 8 bases from J, leaving 22 bases between. Germline-derived CDR1 and CDR2 are ENHRY and SYGVKD. The CDR3 protein is CAISESRGSGANRGYTF. The CDR3, as DNA: TGTGCCATCAGTGAGTCGAGGGGTTCAGGGGCCAATCGGGGCTACACCTTC.

The chain employs TRBV28 and TRBJ2-5; 10 nucleotides align to TRBD2. CDR3 length: 17 amino acids. Germline-derived CDR1 and CDR2 are MDHEN and SYDVKM. V dropped 5 bases and J dropped 0; count of bases not matched to a gene: 9. This CDR3 reads CASSVLAGAWYQETQYF. The CDR3 DNA reads as TGTGCCAGCAGTGTTCTAGCGGGGGCTTGGTACCAAGAGACCCAGTACTTC.

The chain employs TRBV4-1 and TRBJ2-7; 10 positions agree with TRBD2. V was clipped by 2 bases and J by 5 bases; unmatched bases: 9. CDR3 length equals 16 residues. The V gene's germline CDR1 is MGHRA and CDR2 YSYEKL. The CDR3 sequence: CASSQWASGRGNEQYF. DNA of the CDR3: TGCGCCAGCAGCCAATGGGCTAGCGGGAGAGGTAACGAGCAGTACTTC.

CDR3: CASTPGLATYNEQFF. CDR3 DNA: TGTGCCAGTACCCCGGGACTAGCAACCTACAATGAGCAGTTCTTC. The rearrangement uses TRBV19 and TRBJ2-1, with 9 positions matching TRBD2. The germline gives CDR1 LNHDA, CDR2 SQIVND (reference sequence). CDR3 length: 15 amino acids. V shed 7 bases, J shed 2 bases, and the junction held 6 bases outside the gene matches.

The chain employs TRBV2 and TRBJ2-7, with no clear D. The CDR3 extends over 13 amino acids. Trimming left V 4 bases short and J 5 bases short, with 12 bases between. Germline loops: CDR1 SNHLY, CDR2 FYNNEI. CDR3: CASSGAIRDEQYF. CDR3 nucleotide sequence: TGTGCCAGCAGTGGGGCAATTAGGGACGAGCAGTACTTC.

The chain recombines TRBV4-1 with TRBJ2-5; D ambiguous. Judging by the DNA end, TRBJ2-7 fits better; the J call may be wrong. The CDR3 contains 13 residues. Germline V gene lookup returns CDR1 MGHRA and CDR2 YSYEKL. CDR3 sequence (DNA): TGCGCCAGCAGCCCGGCCCCTCGAGACGAGCAGTACTTC. Protein sequence: CASSPAPRDEQYF.